A selection of T cell receptor beta chains follows, all from one sample in a study of Ad26.COV2.S vaccination and SARS-CoV-2 variants. Generated by immunoSEQ multiplex PCR, the TCRdb table keeps only in-frame clones and is missing some. The data contain roughly 420,000 clones, around nine tenths of them singletons. The sequencing here drew on peripheral blood, taken in a trial of Ad26.COV2.S vaccine versus placebo. Every receptor here comes from a person aged 18 to 65 who received the Ad26.COV2.S COVID-19 vaccine or a placebo. The CDR3 runs from the conserved cysteine through the conserved F or W. A D gene is named only where the DNA matches it firmly. A clone size is listed for some rows: how often the clone was seen (once, few, many), or a class if it is expanded.

d_call: .; v_call: TRBV29-1; clone_size: .; j_call: TRBJ2-3; cdr3_aa: CSVRILGSTDTQYF; cdr3_nt: TGCAGCGTAAGGATCCTCGGGAGCACAGATACGCAGTATTTT
d_call: TRBD2; v_call: TRBV3-1/TRBV3-2; clone_size: .; j_call: TRBJ2-3; cdr3_aa: CASSQTGTSADTQYF; cdr3_nt: TGTGCCAGCAGCCAAACCGGGACTAGCGCCGATACGCAGTATTTT
d_call: TRBD2; v_call: TRBV6-2/TRBV6-3; clone_size: .; j_call: TRBJ2-1; cdr3_aa: CASSQGLASYNEQFF; cdr3_nt: TGTGCCAGCAGTCAGGGACTAGCCTCCTACAATGAGCAGTTCTTC
d_call: .; v_call: TRBV4-1; clone_size: .; j_call: TRBJ1-2; cdr3_aa: CASSQDALSDLYGYTF; cdr3_nt: TGCGCCAGCAGCCAAGATGCTCTTTCGGACCTCTATGGCTACACCTTC
d_call: .; v_call: TRBV4-1; clone_size: once; j_call: TRBJ2-6; cdr3_aa: CASSHAGRVSSGANVLTF; cdr3_nt: TGCGCCAGCAGCCACGCGGGACGGGTGAGCTCTGGGGCCAACGTCCTGACTTTC
d_call: .; v_call: TRBV19; clone_size: .; j_call: TRBJ1-1; cdr3_aa: CASIRSRSGDTEAFF; cdr3_nt: TGTGCCAGTATCCGATCCCGTTCTGGGGACACTGAAGCTTTCTTT
d_call: .; v_call: TRBV11-2; clone_size: .; j_call: TRBJ1-4; cdr3_aa: CASSLGRLREKLFF; cdr3_nt: TGTGCCAGCAGCTTAGGGCGGCTGAGGGAAAAACTGTTTTTT
d_call: TRBD1; v_call: TRBV4-1; clone_size: .; j_call: TRBJ1-4; cdr3_aa: CASSQEDRGWTNEKLFF; cdr3_nt: TGCGCCAGCAGCCAAGAGGACAGGGGTTGGACTAATGAAAAACTGTTTTTT
d_call: .; v_call: TRBV12-2; clone_size: .; j_call: TRBJ2-6; cdr3_aa: CASRLGEQGELSLSGANVLTF; cdr3_nt: TGTGCAAGTCGCTTAGGGGAACAGGGGGAACTCTCTCTCTCTGGGGCCAACGTCCTGACTTTC
d_call: TRBD1; v_call: TRBV18; clone_size: .; j_call: TRBJ2-3; cdr3_aa: CASSLSETGISDTQYF; cdr3_nt: TGTGCCAGCTCACTTTCAGAGACAGGGATATCAGATACGCAGTATTTT
d_call: TRBD1; v_call: TRBV10-3; clone_size: .; j_call: TRBJ2-1; cdr3_aa: CAISGDRSYNEQFF; cdr3_nt: TGTGCCATCAGTGGGGACAGGAGCTACAATGAGCAGTTCTTC
d_call: TRBD2; v_call: TRBV28; clone_size: .; j_call: TRBJ2-7; cdr3_aa: CASRVAGGLRYEQYF; cdr3_nt: TGTGCCAGCAGAGTAGCGGGGGGGCTTAGGTACGAGCAGTACTTC
d_call: TRBD1; v_call: TRBV6-5; clone_size: .; j_call: TRBJ1-1; cdr3_aa: CASSYTSQGEGTEAFF; cdr3_nt: TGTGCCAGCAGTTACACTTCACAGGGGGAGGGGACTGAAGCTTTCTTT
d_call: .; v_call: TRBV5-5; clone_size: once; j_call: TRBJ2-1; cdr3_aa: CASSFLGHRVGSYNEQFF; cdr3_nt: TGTGCCAGCAGCTTCTTGGGGCACAGGGTGGGATCCTACAATGAGCAGTTCTTC
d_call: .; v_call: TRBV15; clone_size: .; j_call: TRBJ2-5; cdr3_aa: CATSSRRGQETQYF; cdr3_nt: TGTGCCACCAGCAGCCGCCGGGGGCAAGAGACCCAGTACTTC
d_call: TRBD2; v_call: TRBV10-3; clone_size: .; j_call: TRBJ2-2; cdr3_aa: CAIGGSGGSNTGELFF; cdr3_nt: TGTGCCATCGGTGGTAGCGGGGGCTCGAACACCGGGGAGCTGTTTTTT
d_call: TRBD1; v_call: TRBV27; clone_size: .; j_call: TRBJ2-5; cdr3_aa: CASSRGTGQETQYF; cdr3_nt: TGTGCCAGCAGCCGCGGGACAGGGCAAGAGACCCAGTACTTC
d_call: TRBD1; v_call: TRBV2; clone_size: once; j_call: TRBJ1-4; cdr3_aa: CASGDREVRKLFF; cdr3_nt: TGTGCCAGCGGAGACAGGGAGGTTCGAAAACTGTTTTTT
d_call: .; v_call: TRBV11-3; clone_size: .; j_call: TRBJ2-4; cdr3_aa: CASSLDPSGQCPGNIQYF; cdr3_nt: TGTGCCAGCAGCTTAGACCCCTCCGGACAGTGCCCAGGGAACATTCAGTACTTC
d_call: .; v_call: TRBV3-1/TRBV3-2; clone_size: .; j_call: TRBJ1-5; cdr3_aa: CASSQGSGRQHF; cdr3_nt: TGTGCCAGCAGCCAAGGGAGCGGCCGCCAGCATTTT
d_call: .; v_call: TRBV7-3; clone_size: .; j_call: TRBJ2-3; cdr3_aa: CASSLYNSDTQYF; cdr3_nt: TGTGCCAGCAGCTTATACAATTCAGATACGCAGTATTTT
d_call: .; v_call: TRBV4-2; clone_size: .; j_call: TRBJ2-5; cdr3_aa: CASSPDSWYQETQYF; cdr3_nt: TGTGCCAGCAGCCCCGACAGTTGGTACCAAGAGACCCAGTACTTC
d_call: TRBD1; v_call: TRBV15; clone_size: .; j_call: TRBJ1-4; cdr3_aa: CANGDSISESLEKLFF; cdr3_nt: TGTGCCAATGGGGACAGCATTTCTGAAAGTCTGGAAAAACTGTTTTTT
d_call: TRBD1; v_call: TRBV27; clone_size: .; j_call: TRBJ1-2; cdr3_aa: CASSLPRDRVSGYTF; cdr3_nt: TGTGCCAGCAGTTTGCCCCGGGACAGGGTGAGTGGCTACACCTTC
d_call: .; v_call: TRBV29-1; clone_size: .; j_call: TRBJ1-3; cdr3_aa: CSVATGSGNTIYF; cdr3_nt: TGCAGCGTTGCCACAGGGTCTGGAAACACCATATATTTT
d_call: .; v_call: TRBV9; clone_size: .; j_call: TRBJ2-1; cdr3_aa: CASSVGGRQLSYNEQFF; cdr3_nt: TGTGCCAGCAGCGTAGGAGGCAGACAGCTCTCCTACAATGAGCAGTTCTTC
d_call: .; v_call: TRBV12-3/TRBV12-4; clone_size: .; j_call: TRBJ1-6; cdr3_aa: CASSRDYSPLHF; cdr3_nt: TGTGCCAGCAGTCGGGATTATTCACCCCTCCACTTT
d_call: .; v_call: TRBV7-2; clone_size: .; j_call: TRBJ1-3; cdr3_aa: CASSPAVEWGGNTIYF; cdr3_nt: TGTGCCAGCAGCCCAGCGGTGGAATGGGGGGGAAACACCATATATTTT
d_call: .; v_call: TRBV6-5; clone_size: .; j_call: TRBJ1-2; cdr3_aa: CASSLQGRSNYGYTF; cdr3_nt: TGTGCCAGCAGTCTGCAGGGAAGGTCTAACTATGGCTACACCTTC
d_call: .; v_call: TRBV6-5; clone_size: .; j_call: TRBJ2-7; cdr3_aa: CASTLGVASYEQYF; cdr3_nt: TGTGCCAGCACCTTGGGGGTTGCCTCCTACGAGCAGTACTTC
d_call: .; v_call: TRBV14; clone_size: .; j_call: TRBJ2-2; cdr3_aa: CASSYSRGASGELFF; cdr3_nt: TGTGCCAGCAGCTATTCCCGGGGGGCTTCCGGGGAGCTGTTTTTT
d_call: TRBD1; v_call: TRBV7-2; clone_size: once; j_call: TRBJ2-3; cdr3_aa: CASSLPPGQRTDTQYF; cdr3_nt: TGTGCCAGCAGCCTACCACCGGGACAGCGCACAGATACGCAGTATTTT
d_call: .; v_call: TRBV28; clone_size: .; j_call: TRBJ2-1; cdr3_aa: CASSFLAYLDNEQFF; cdr3_nt: TGTGCCAGCAGTTTTCTAGCGTATTTAGACAATGAGCAGTTCTTC
d_call: .; v_call: TRBV2; clone_size: .; j_call: TRBJ2-7; cdr3_aa: CATMGEDYEQYF; cdr3_nt: TGTGCCACTATGGGGGAGGATTACGAGCAGTACTTC
d_call: .; v_call: TRBV30; clone_size: .; j_call: TRBJ1-1; cdr3_aa: CAWRETGRTPAFF; cdr3_nt: TGTGCCTGGAGGGAGACAGGCCGCACCCCAGCTTTCTTT
d_call: TRBD1; v_call: TRBV18; clone_size: few; j_call: TRBJ1-5; cdr3_aa: CASSAGQDNQPQHF; cdr3_nt: TGTGCCAGCTCAGCAGGACAGGACAATCAGCCCCAGCATTTT
d_call: TRBD1; v_call: TRBV19; clone_size: .; j_call: TRBJ1-6; cdr3_aa: CASRIRDSNSPLHF; cdr3_nt: TGTGCCAGTAGAATCCGGGACAGTAATTCACCCCTCCACTTT